The next 7 T cell receptor beta chains were all read from a single sample in a study of neurological immune-mediated disorders. Time point defined: technical triplicate 1. MiXCR, run by TCRdb on the 5' RACE reads, gives a single entry per CDR3 protein. The sample holds fewer than 50,000 distinct CDR3 sequences; 8.5% to 14% are singletons and the top ten take 3% to 4.5%. Sequencing was done on a sample of PBMCs. The receptors originated from a man aged 60-69 years with HTLV-1-associated myelopathy (HAM/TSP).

This clonotype qualifies as medium-sized. V usage is TRBV27 and J usage is TRBJ2-2, with D possibly being TRBD2 (6 bases). The CDR3 runs to 17 residues. With 7 bases removed from V and 6 bases from J, the gap between germline ends came to 24 bases. Looked up from germline, CDR1 is MNHEY and CDR2 is SMNVEV (reference sequence). The CDR3, as DNA: TGTGCCAGCAACCCCCGGGGCCTAGCGTTGGGACCCGGGGAGCTGTTTTTT. This translates into CASNPRGLALGPGELFF.

This clonotype has at least ten counts. The chain recombines TRBV9 with TRBJ2-6; possible D gene TRBD1, 5 bases. This CDR3 has 16 amino acids. The V end lost 4 bases, the J end lost 4 bases, and 15 bases lay between the germline ends. Germline V gene data show CDR1 as SGDLS and CDR2 as YYNGEE. The CDR3 coding sequence is TGTGCCAGCAGCACTAAAGGGGATGGAGGGGCCAACGTCCTGACTTTC. It is translated as CASSTKGDGGANVLTF.

This clonotype was observed at least ten times. The DNA of the CDR3 is TGCAGTGCTAGAGATTTTACGCTAGCGGGAGGGAACGAGCAGTACTTC. Protein: CSARDFTLAGGNEQYF. This chain connects TRBV20-1 to TRBJ2-7; 12 bases agree with TRBD2. This CDR3 is 16 amino acids long. Germline V lookup: CDR1 DFQATT, CDR2 SNEGSKA (reference sequence). The V and J ends lost 0 bases and 5 bases, in that order; junction bases with no gene match: 8.

Details on this clonotype: This may stem from a read error, because a much larger clone lies one nucleotide away. The chain combines TRBV5-1 with TRBJ2-5; 7 bases line up with TRBD1. V shed 3 bases and J 5 bases; nucleotides not matched to a gene: 7. The CDR3 has 14 residues. Germline V lookup: CDR1 SGHRS, CDR2 YFSETQ. CDR3 in DNA: TGCGCCAGCAGCTGGATGACAGGGTTGGAGACCCAGTACTTC. This codes for CASSWMTGLETQYF.

The rearrangement links TRBV14 to TRBJ2-1; D tentatively fits TRBD1 or TRBD2 (6 bases each). The CDR3 covers 16 residues. The germline V gene encodes CDR1 SGHDN and CDR2 FVKESK. Trimming removed 2 bases from V and 0 bases from J, with 11 bases in between. The CDR3 sequence: CASSQRGDSSYNEQFF. The CDR3 bases are TGTGCCAGCAGCCAAAGGGGGGATAGCTCCTACAATGAGCAGTTCTTC. Full variable domain (remainder filled in from reference TRBV14 and TRBJ2-1): EAGVTQFPSHSVIEKGQTVTLRCDPISGHDNLYWYRRVMGKEIKFLLHFVKESKQDESGMPNNRFLAERTGGTYSTLKVQPAELEDSGVYFCASSQRGDSSYNEQFFGPGTRLTVL.

This clonotype was observed at least ten times. The gene calls are TRBV5-1 and TRBJ1-1; D perhaps matches TRBD1 (5 bases). V shed 4 bases and J shed 11 bases, with 21 bases lying between them. The CDR3 covers 14 residues. Germline assignment: CDR1 SGHRS and CDR2 YFSETQ. CDR3 coding DNA: TGCGCCAGCAGCCGGCTCGGGGCTGATAGTACGGCTTTCTTT. Translation: CASSRLGADSTAFF.

This clonotype was recorded at least ten times. The chain uses TRBV5-1 and TRBJ2-2; TRBD1 matches at 7 bases. Germline V gene lookup returns CDR1 SGHRS and CDR2 YFSETQ. The CDR3 has 17 amino acids. V lost 1 base and J lost 3; bases outside the gene matches: 9. The DNA for the CDR3 is TGCGCCAGCAGCTTGAAAACCGGACAGGAAGACACCGGGGAGCTGTTTTTT. Amino acid sequence: CASSLKTGQEDTGELFF.